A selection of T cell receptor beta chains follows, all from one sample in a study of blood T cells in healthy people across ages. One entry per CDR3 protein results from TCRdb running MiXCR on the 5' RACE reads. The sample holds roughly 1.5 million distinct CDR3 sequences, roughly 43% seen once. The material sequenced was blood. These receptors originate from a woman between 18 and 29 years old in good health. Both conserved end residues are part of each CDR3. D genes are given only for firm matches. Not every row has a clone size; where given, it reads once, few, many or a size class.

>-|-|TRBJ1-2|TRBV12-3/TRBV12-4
CASSSSAGAYGCTF
TGTGCCAGCAGTTCCTCGGCAGGGGCTTATGGCTGCACCTTC
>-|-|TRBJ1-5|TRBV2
CASTRDRIYSNQPQHF
TGTGCCAGCACCCGAGACAGAATTTATAGCAATCAGCCCCAGCATTTT
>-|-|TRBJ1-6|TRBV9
CASSVGTGYFQSSYNSPLHF
TGTGCCAGCAGCGTAGGAACAGGGTACTTCCAGAGCTCCTATAATTCACCCCTCCACTTT
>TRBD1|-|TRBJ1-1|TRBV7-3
CASSLIGGTGNTEAFF
TGTGCCAGCAGCTTAATTGGGGGGACAGGGAACACTGAAGCTTTCTTT
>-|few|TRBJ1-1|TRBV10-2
CASVTPGAEAFF
TGCGCCAGTGTCACCCCGGGCGCTGAAGCTTTCTTT
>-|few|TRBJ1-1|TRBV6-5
CASSYRGGYTEAFF
TGTGCCAGCAGTTACCGGGGGGGGTACACTGAAGCTTTCTTT
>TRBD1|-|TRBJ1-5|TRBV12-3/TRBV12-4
CASSWGQADQPQHF
TGTGCCAGCAGTTGGGGACAGGCAGATCAGCCCCAGCATTTT
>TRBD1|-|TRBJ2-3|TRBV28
CASRSAGQGSNTQYF
TGTGCCAGCAGGAGCGCGGGACAGGGTTCCAATACGCAGTATTTT
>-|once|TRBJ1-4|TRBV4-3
CASSQELGWGNEKLFF
TGCGCCAGCAGCCAAGAGCTGGGTTGGGGTAATGAAAAACTGTTTTTT
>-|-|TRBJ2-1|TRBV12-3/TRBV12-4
CASTLGDVAYEQFF
TGTGCCAGCACTCTCGGGGACGTGGCCTACGAGCAGTTCTTC